These T cell receptor beta chains were read from a single sample in a study of T-cell reconstitution after alpha-beta-depleted transplantation in children. TCRdb passed the PCR reads through MiXCR, listing each CDR3 protein once. The table lists around 190,000 distinct CDR3 sequences, roughly 7.1% of them singletons, with around 5% in the top ten. The starting material was PBMCs, obtained before TCRalphabeta/CD19-depleted stem cell transplant. These receptors originate from a boy aged 2 to 10 with acute lymphoblastic leukemia, due to receive a stem cell transplant. CDR3s include the opening cysteine and the closing phenylalanine or tryptophan. D genes are given only for firm matches. Size is omitted from some rows. Given values are once, few, many or a class for expanded clones.

cdr3_aa	cdr3_nt	d_call	j_call	v_call	clone_size
CSAHRDSGELFF	TGCAGCGCCCACAGGGATTCCGGGGAGCTGTTTTTT	.	TRBJ2-2	TRBV29-1	many
CASSATSGGYSTDTQYF	TGTGCCAGCAGCGCGACTAGCGGGGGCTATAGCACAGATACGCAGTATTTT	TRBD2	TRBJ2-3	TRBV7-2	.
CASGPPFSASSNEQFF	TGTGCCAGCGGGCCCCCGTTCAGCGCAAGTAGTAATGAGCAGTTCTTC	.	TRBJ2-1	TRBV28	many
CASATSIAEQFF	TGTGCCAGCGCCACTAGTATTGCTGAGCAGTTCTTC	.	TRBJ2-1	TRBV28	many
CSARDWASGSPDTQYF	TGCAGTGCTAGAGATTGGGCTAGCGGGAGTCCAGATACGCAGTATTTT	TRBD2	TRBJ2-3	TRBV20-1	.
CASSLSMWASGLYNEQFF	TGTGCCAGCAGTTTATCTATGTGGGCTAGCGGATTATACAATGAGCAGTTCTTC	TRBD2	TRBJ2-1	TRBV27	many
CASRAAGVGTGELFF	TGTGCCAGCAGGGCAGCGGGAGTTGGTACCGGGGAGCTGTTTTTT	TRBD2	TRBJ2-2	TRBV12-3/TRBV12-4	many
CASSLGSGGGGNIQYF	TGTGCCAGCAGCTTAGGGTCTGGCGGGGGCGGAAACATTCAGTACTTC	.	TRBJ2-4	TRBV7-2	many
CSARYFPGDTQYF	TGCAGTGCTAGGTATTTCCCGGGCGATACGCAGTATTTT	.	TRBJ2-3	TRBV20-1	many
CASSEKLAGGYNEQFF	TGTGCCAGCAGTGAGAAACTAGCGGGGGGCTACAATGAGCAGTTCTTC	TRBD2	TRBJ2-1	TRBV28	many
CASSEGDTGELFF	TGTGCCAGCAGTGAGGGGGACACCGGGGAGCTGTTTTTT	.	TRBJ2-2	TRBV6-4	many
CASSSNSYNEQFF	TGTGCCAGCAGTTCCAACTCCTACAATGAGCAGTTCTTC	.	TRBJ2-1	TRBV28	many
CASSQIVSKPQHF	TGTGCCAGCAGCCAGATTGTAAGCAAGCCCCAGCATTTT	.	TRBJ1-5	TRBV7-2	few
CASSSGQGSNQPQHF	TGTGCCAGCAGCAGCGGACAGGGGAGCAATCAGCCCCAGCATTTT	TRBD1	TRBJ1-5	TRBV7-8	many
CASREGQGDYGYTF	TGTGCCAGCAGGGAAGGACAGGGCGACTATGGCTACACCTTC	TRBD1	TRBJ1-2	TRBV2	.
CASSVEGTFRDTQYF	TGTGCCAGCAGCGTAGAGGGGACCTTTAGAGATACGCAGTATTTT	.	TRBJ2-3	TRBV9	few
CASSYGQGAAEQYF	TGTGCCAGCAGCTACGGACAGGGGGCCGCCGAGCAGTACTTC	TRBD1	TRBJ2-7	TRBV3-1	many
CAISEGTGADWDEQFF	TGTGCCATCAGTGAGGGGACGGGGGCCGATTGGGATGAGCAGTTCTTC	.	TRBJ2-1	TRBV10-3	few
CAGEGQGGPSSYNEQFF	TGTGCCGGTGAGGGACAGGGGGGCCCGAGCTCCTACAATGAGCAGTTCTTC	TRBD1	TRBJ2-1	TRBV10-3	many
CASSRPGGDGYTF	TGTGCCAGCAGCCGCCCGGGCGGGGATGGCTACACCTTC	.	TRBJ1-2	TRBV7-9	many
CSAMGSSASTDTQYF	TGCAGTGCCATGGGCTCCAGTGCTAGCACAGATACGCAGTATTTT	.	TRBJ2-3	TRBV20-1	many
CASSEKDRVRGTEQFF	TGTGCCAGCAGCGAGAAAGACAGGGTGCGGGGTACTGAGCAGTTCTTC	.	TRBJ2-1	TRBV3-1	many
CASRGTGGTYGYTF	TGTGCCAGCAGGGGTACAGGGGGCACCTATGGCTACACCTTC	TRBD1	TRBJ1-2	TRBV28	.
CASSQDREVPGNTIYF	TGTGCCAGCAGCCAAGATAGAGAGGTACCGGGAAACACCATATATTTT	.	TRBJ1-3	TRBV3-1	.
CSASTDRGTGELFF	TGCAGTGCTAGTACCGATCGTGGCACCGGGGAGCTGTTTTTT	.	TRBJ2-2	TRBV20-1	many
CSARPLAGGKKKTQYF	TGCAGTGCTAGACCCTTAGCGGGGGGAAAAAAAAAGACCCAGTACTTC	TRBD2	TRBJ2-5	TRBV20-1	few
CASSLTGALSGANVLTF	TGTGCCAGCAGCTTAACAGGGGCGCTCTCTGGGGCCAACGTCCTGACTTTC	.	TRBJ2-6	TRBV7-3	.
CASSQDESDTQYF	TGTGCCAGCAGCCAAGATGAGTCAGATACGCAGTATTTT	.	TRBJ2-3	TRBV3-1	many
CASSFGADSPPQPQHF	TGTGCCAGCAGTTTCGGGGCGGACAGCCCTCCTCAGCCCCAGCATTTT	.	TRBJ1-5	TRBV28	many
CASSLEDYAYNEQFF	TGTGCCAGCAGTTTAGAGGACTACGCCTACAATGAGCAGTTCTTC	.	TRBJ2-1	TRBV12-3/TRBV12-4	many
CASTPFGWGNTEAFF	TGTGCCAGCACTCCCTTCGGTTGGGGTAACACTGAAGCTTTCTTT	.	TRBJ1-1	TRBV28	many
CASRTTVPLNQPQHF	TGTGCCAGCAGGACTACAGTACCCTTAAATCAGCCCCAGCATTTT	.	TRBJ1-5	TRBV28	many
CASSSLSAGAGQPQHF	TGTGCCAGTAGTAGTTTGAGTGCCGGGGCGGGACAGCCCCAGCATTTT	.	TRBJ1-5	TRBV19	.
CASSPGSGQGLSYEQYF	TGTGCCAGCAGCCCTGGTTCGGGACAGGGGCTATCCTACGAGCAGTACTTC	TRBD1	TRBJ2-7	TRBV7-6	.
CASQLMNEQFF	TGTGCCAGCCAATTAATGAATGAGCAGTTCTTC	.	TRBJ2-1	TRBV7-9	many
CASRLSTGRGRMETQYF	TGTGCCAGCAGGCTTTCAACTGGGCGGGGGCGCATGGAGACCCAGTACTTC	.	TRBJ2-5	TRBV7-2	many
CSAGGGPNEKLFF	TGCAGTGCCGGGGGGGGGCCTAATGAAAAACTGTTTTTT	.	TRBJ1-4	TRBV20-1	many
CASSLGQGYQPQHF	TGTGCCAGCAGTTTAGGGCAGGGGTATCAGCCCCAGCATTTT	.	TRBJ1-5	TRBV28	many
CASSVGDRGSYEQYF	TGTGCCAGCAGCGTAGGAGACAGGGGAAGCTACGAGCAGTACTTC	TRBD1	TRBJ2-7	TRBV9	many